The 19 T cell receptor beta chains below were found in one sample sequenced in a study of cytomegalovirus exposure and HLA in healthy donors. Primers included in the PCR were 60 Vbeta and 13 Jbeta primers. The assay was immunoSEQ multiplex PCR, and TCRdb's table has in-frame clones only and misses some. The table shows around 150,000 clones, with 70% to 85% occurring only once. Sequencing used PBMCs. The receptors stem from a man in his forties in good health and CMV-seronegative.

The genes are TRBV27 and TRBJ1-1, with 7 bases aligning to TRBD1. The CDR3 length is 14 residues. Germline loops: CDR1 MNHEY, CDR2 SMNVEV (reference sequence). V lost 7 bases to trimming and J lost 3 bases; unmatched junction nucleotides: 8. The CDR3 coding sequence is TGTGCCAGCAACTCGAAAGGGGGCTACACTGAAGCTTTCTTT. Translating gives CASNSKGGYTEAFF.

V is TRBV7-6 and J is TRBJ1-2, with 11 positions matching TRBD1. Trimming took 2 bases from V and 6 from J; bases not matched to a gene: 8. This CDR3 is 16 amino acids long. Germline CDR1 and CDR2: SGHVS and FNYEAQ. CDR3 coding DNA: TGTGCCAGCAGCTTAACGGGGGACAGGGGGTTTGATGGCTACACCTTC. This translates into CASSLTGDRGFDGYTF. The full variable domain, completed using reference TRBV7-6 and TRBJ1-2, is GAGVSQSPRYKVTKRGQDVALRCDPISGHVSLYWYRQALGQGPEFLTYFNYEAQQDKSGLPNDRFSAERPEGSISTLTIQRTEQRDSAMYRCASSLTGDRGFDGYTFGSGTRLTVV.

This chain uses TRBV6-5 with TRBJ1-1; TRBD1 is a possible D gene (5 bases). The CDR3 length is 15 residues. The germline V and J ends were trimmed by 0 bases and 4 bases, with 12 bases remaining between them. Germline V gene sequence: CDR1 MNHEY, CDR2 SVGAGI. As DNA, the CDR3 is TGTGCCAGCAGTTACTCCAGGGTTTTGGGCACTGAAGCTTTCTTT. It codes for CASSYSRVLGTEAFF.

This clone appeared a single time. The genes are TRBV6-4 and TRBJ2-1, with TRBD2 matching over 9 bases. After removal of 0 bases from V and 10 bases from J, the junction contained 7 bases not matched to a gene. CDR3 length: 15 residues. Germline loops: CDR1 MRHNA, CDR2 SNTAGT. CDR3 bases: TGTGCCAGCAGTGACTCGAGCGGGGGGATCCGGGAGCAGTTCTTC. It encodes CASSDSSGGIREQFF.

The rearrangement uses TRBV28 and TRBJ2-7; 12 bases match TRBD1. With V trimmed by 3 bases and J by 3 bases, 3 bases remained unmatched. The V gene's germline CDR1 is MDHEN and CDR2 SYDVKM. The CDR3 covers 15 residues. Here the CDR3 reads CASSLGQGAVYEQYF. CDR3 nucleotide sequence: TGTGCCAGCAGTTTGGGACAGGGGGCAGTCTACGAGCAGTACTTC.

This clone was seen only a few times. The genes are TRBV6-4 and TRBJ1-2; no clear D gene. The CDR3 length is 13 residues. Germline V gene data show CDR1 as MRHNA and CDR2 as SNTAGT. V lost 3 bases, J lost 5 bases, and 10 bases lay in between. CDR3 coding DNA: TGTGCCAGCAGTGAATCGGGGTTTTATGGCTACACCTTC. Its translation: CASSESGFYGYTF.

The chain has TRBV9 and TRBJ2-7; D is possibly TRBD1 (7 bases). CDR3 length: 16 amino acids. CDR1 is SGDLS and CDR2 is YYNGEE in the germline V gene. Trimming left V 4 bases short and J 6 bases short, with 23 bases between. CDR3 amino acids: CASSPRKSGGTGEQYF. CDR3 DNA: TGTGCCAGCAGCCCACGGAAATCAGGGGGGACCGGCGAGCAGTACTTC.

The rearrangement joins TRBV7-3 to TRBJ2-7; TRBD1 is a possible D gene (6 bases). V dropped 5 bases and J dropped 1 base, with 9 bases sitting between them. The CDR3 is 13 residues long. Per the germline V gene, CDR1 is SGHTA and CDR2 is FQGTGA. The chain's CDR3 is CASSATGSYEQYF. In DNA, the CDR3 is TGTGCCAGCAGCGCTACAGGGTCCTACGAGCAGTACTTC.

CDR3 sequence: CASGPRDSSNEQFF. The CDR3 region has the DNA TGTGCTAGTGGTCCCCGGGACAGCAGCAATGAGCAGTTCTTC. This chain uses TRBV12-5 with TRBJ2-1, with TRBD1 matching 7 bases. The CDR3 is 14 amino acids. Unmatched junction bases numbered 7, after V lost 5 bases and J lost 6 bases. CDR1 LGHNT and CDR2 FRNRAP come from the germline V gene.

The chain joins TRBV15 to TRBJ2-3, with 13 bases matching TRBD2. The germline gives CDR1 LNHNV, CDR2 YYDKDF (reference sequence). This CDR3 region has 15 residues. V shed 5 bases, J shed 5 bases, and the junction held 4 bases outside the gene matches. The CDR3 region has the DNA TGTGCCACCAGCCCGGGACTAGCGGGACAAGATACGCAGTATTTT. This gives the protein CATSPGLAGQDTQYF.

The chain uses TRBV11-2 and TRBJ2-3; 11 positions agree with TRBD2. Unmatched junction bases numbered 4, after V lost 5 bases and J lost 0 bases. Germline V gene sequence: CDR1 SGHAT, CDR2 FQNNGV. This CDR3 has 16 amino acids. CDR3 DNA: TGTGCCAGCAGCCTAGGGACTAGCGGCAGCACAGATACGCAGTATTTT. Amino acids: CASSLGTSGSTDTQYF.

This clone showed up just once. The chain employs TRBV19 and TRBJ2-2; 11 positions match TRBD2. Trimming removed 3 bases from V and 5 bases from J; junction bases left unmatched: 11. This CDR3 is built from 18 residues. Germline CDR1 LNHDA, CDR2 SQIVND (reference sequence). DNA of the CDR3: TGTGCCAGTAGTATTAGCGGTTATAGCGGGAGGGATACCGGGGAGCTGTTTTTT. Translation gives CASSISGYSGRDTGELFF.

The rearrangement links TRBV7-2 to TRBJ1-1, with a possible D match to TRBD1 (5 bases). V was clipped by 3 bases and J by 4 bases, with 18 bases between them. This CDR3 spans 16 amino acids. Germline-derived CDR1 and CDR2 are SGHTA and FQGNSA. In DNA, the CDR3 is TGTGCCAGCAGCTTTGTCCCAGGGAAGATGAGCACTGAAGCTTTCTTT. As protein: CASSFVPGKMSTEAFF.

The rearrangement uses TRBV19 and TRBJ2-1; 11 bases line up with TRBD2. The CDR3 sequence is 15 residues long. V dropped 5 bases and J dropped 4; count of bases not matched to a gene: 4. Per the germline V gene, CDR1 is LNHDA and CDR2 is SQIVND (reference sequence). The CDR3 spells CASSLTSGGYNEQFF. DNA for the CDR3: TGTGCCAGTAGTCTCACTAGCGGGGGTTACAATGAGCAGTTCTTC. Together with reference TRBV19 and TRBJ2-1, the CDR3 gives the full variable domain: DGGITQSPKYLFRKEGQNVTLSCEQNLNHDAMYWYRQDPGQGLRLIYYSQIVNDFQKGDIAEGYSVSREKKESFPLTVTSAQKNPTAFYLCASSLTSGGYNEQFFGPGTRLTVL.

V usage is TRBV5-6 and J usage is TRBJ2-1, with D perhaps matching TRBD2 (5 bases). CDR1 SGHDT and CDR2 YYEEEE come from the germline V gene. Trimming pared 5 bases from V and 0 bases from J, leaving 18 bases between. This CDR3 region has 17 residues. The CDR3 region is CASRTDETGSSYNEQFF. As DNA, the CDR3 is TGTGCCAGCAGGACTGACGAGACGGGGAGCTCCTACAATGAGCAGTTCTTC.

The chain joins TRBV5-1 to TRBJ2-3; D possibly corresponds to TRBD1 (6 bases). This CDR3 contains 15 residues. The V end lost 1 base, the J end lost 4 bases, and 13 bases lay between the germline ends. Germline V gene lookup returns CDR1 SGHRS and CDR2 YFSETQ. The CDR3 sequence is CASSLSGVGSDTQYF. In nucleotides, the CDR3 is TGCGCCAGCAGCTTGTCAGGGGTAGGGTCAGATACGCAGTATTTT.

The chain is built from TRBV27 and TRBJ2-7; TRBD2 aligns across 11 bases. Trimming removed 6 bases from V and 0 bases from J; junction bases left unmatched: 4. Looked up from germline, CDR1 is MNHEY and CDR2 is SMNVEV (reference sequence). CDR3 length equals 15 residues. The CDR3 DNA is TGTGCCAGCAGGCCCACTAGCGGGAGCTCCTACGAGCAGTACTTC. It codes for CASRPTSGSSYEQYF.

The chain couples TRBV5-1 to TRBJ2-2; TRBD1 agrees at 7 bases. V lost 3 bases to trimming and J lost 4 bases; unmatched junction nucleotides: 18. This CDR3 has 19 amino acids. In germline, CDR1 is SGHRS, CDR2 YFSETQ. This CDR3 reads CASSSYGGRGPLITGELFF. Written as DNA, the CDR3 is TGCGCCAGCAGCTCCTATGGGGGTAGGGGGCCCCTTATCACCGGGGAGCTGTTTTTT.

The chain employs TRBV27 and TRBJ1-3; weak D call: TRBD1 (6 bases). The CDR3 loop spans 15 amino acids. V was cut by 3 bases and J by 0 bases, with 9 bases left in between. The germline V gene encodes CDR1 MNHEY and CDR2 SMNVEV (reference sequence). CDR3 bases: TGTGCCAGCAGTTTCTCAGGGGACTCTGGAAACACCATATATTTT. Amino acids: CASSFSGDSGNTIYF.